These T cell receptor beta chains were read from a single sample in a study of cytomegalovirus exposure and HLA in healthy donors. Libraries were prepared by immunoSEQ multiplex PCR; TCRdb keeps only in-frame clonotypes and omits some of them. The sample has hundreds of thousands of clones; 70% to 80% are singletons. Sequenced: PBMCs. Receptor source: a girl aged 2-10 years in good health and CMV-seronegative. CDR3s include the opening cysteine and the closing phenylalanine or tryptophan. D genes are given only for firm matches. Part of the rows lack a size; the others show once, few, many or a class for expanded clones.

v_gene	j_gene	d_gene	abundance	CDR3nt	CDR3aa
TRBV5-1	TRBJ2-7	TRBD2	.	TGCGCCAGCAGCCCCTTAGCGGGAGGTAACTACGAGCAGTACTTC	CASSPLAGGNYEQYF
TRBV7-9	TRBJ1-1	.	.	TGTGCCACCACCCGGGGGTTCGATACTGAAGCTTTCTTT	CATTRGFDTEAFF
TRBV2	TRBJ2-7	TRBD2	.	TGTGCCAGCGGGGGACTAGCGGGAGGCTCCTACGAGCAGTACTTC	CASGGLAGGSYEQYF
TRBV5-4	TRBJ2-2	TRBD1	.	TGTGCCAGCAGCCGAACTAAGGGGGCCACCGGGGAGCTGTTTTTT	CASSRTKGATGELFF
TRBV2	TRBJ2-7	TRBD1	.	TGTGCCAGCAGGGACAGGGAAGGCACCTACGAGCAGTACTTC	CASRDREGTYEQYF
TRBV9	TRBJ2-3	.	.	TGTGCCAGCAACGGCGGGGCGAGCACAGATACGCAGTATTTT	CASNGGASTDTQYF
TRBV7-3	TRBJ2-1	TRBD2	.	TGTGCCAGCAGCCTTGGTCGCGGGGGGTACAATGAGCAGTTCTTC	CASSLGRGGYNEQFF
TRBV11-2	TRBJ1-6	TRBD1	.	TGTGCCACTTCGATTGAGGGGGCTGTCAATTCACCCCTCCACTTT	CATSIEGAVNSPLHF
TRBV5-1	TRBJ1-1	.	.	TGCGCCAGCAACATTAAACCGGGACTCGAAGCTTTCTTT	CASNIKPGLEAFF
TRBV7-2	TRBJ1-1	.	.	TGTGCCAGCAGCTTATATTCGGTGATGAACACTGAAGCTTTCTTT	CASSLYSVMNTEAFF
TRBV9	TRBJ1-1	TRBD1	.	TGTGCCAGCAGCGAAGGGACAGACGAAGCTTTCTTT	CASSEGTDEAFF
TRBV5-1	TRBJ2-6	.	.	TGCGCCAGCAGCGGTAGCTCGGAGGGGCCGTGGGCTGGGGCCAACGTCCTGACTTTC	CASSGSSEGPWAGANVLTF
TRBV5-1	TRBJ2-7	.	.	TGCGCCAGCAGCTTGCAGGGCTTTGGGTACGAGCAGTACTTC	CASSLQGFGYEQYF
TRBV5-4	TRBJ2-1	TRBD2	.	TGTGCCAGCAGCTGGGGGATAGCGGGAGGGCAGGATGAGCAGTTCTTC	CASSWGIAGGQDEQFF
TRBV12-5	TRBJ1-5	.	.	TGTGCTAGTGGATCGGTTATGTCGGGTTTCCAGCATTTT	CASGSVMSGFQHF
TRBV5-1	TRBJ2-3	.	once	TGCGCCAGCAGCTTGGCCCAGGCTCCAACAGATACGCAGTATTTT	CASSLAQAPTDTQYF
TRBV2	TRBJ2-2	.	.	TGTGCCAGCAGGAAGACACGGCTCCTCGGGGAGCTGTTTTTT	CASRKTRLLGELFF
TRBV5-1	TRBJ2-5	TRBD2	few	TGCGCCAGCAGCTTGGGGACTAGCCAAGAGACCCAGTACTTC	CASSLGTSQETQYF
TRBV5-4	TRBJ2-7	.	.	TGTGCCAGCAGCTTGGAACTTAGCGGCGAGCAGTACTTC	CASSLELSGEQYF
TRBV27	TRBJ2-2	TRBD2	.	TGTGCCAGCAGATCACTAGCGACTTCGAACACCGGGGAGCTGTTTTTT	CASRSLATSNTGELFF
TRBV7-2	TRBJ2-2	TRBD2	.	TGTGCCAGCTGCTCTAGCGGGGGGGCCGCCGGGGAGCTGTTTTTT	CASCSSGGAAGELFF
TRBV6-5	TRBJ2-7	.	.	TGTGCCAGCGCAGACTACTACGAGCAGTACTTC	CASADYYEQYF
TRBV10-3	TRBJ1-1	TRBD1	.	TGTGCCATCAGGGGGACAGGGTTCTCGAACACTGAAGCTTTCTTT	CAIRGTGFSNTEAFF
TRBV6-5	TRBJ2-1	.	few	TGTGCCAGCAGCGAGATTAACGGGGGAAATGAGCAGTTCTTC	CASSEINGGNEQFF
TRBV4-1	TRBJ1-4	.	.	TGCGCCAGCAGCCAAGATAAAATTGTGGACATTAATGAAAAACTGTTTTTT	CASSQDKIVDINEKLFF
TRBV6-5	TRBJ2-7	TRBD1	.	TGTGCCAGCAGCCCGGGACAGGGGGTCTCCTACGAGCAGTACTTC	CASSPGQGVSYEQYF
TRBV6-5	TRBJ1-2	.	.	TGTGCCAGCAGTTACAGGCAGGGATATGGCTACACCTTC	CASSYRQGYGYTF
TRBV27	TRBJ2-7	TRBD1	.	TGTGCCAGCAGTTTCAGGCCCGTAGGGACAGGGGAGTACGAGCAGTACTTC	CASSFRPVGTGEYEQYF
TRBV10-3	TRBJ1-1	.	.	TGTGCCATCAGTGGGAACAGGCAAATGGGAGCTTTCTTT	CAISGNRQMGAFF
TRBV10-3	TRBJ2-3	TRBD2	.	TGTGCCTCGAAGTCGACTAGCGTTACAGATACGCAGTATTTT	CASKSTSVTDTQYF
TRBV7-6	TRBJ2-7	.	few	TGTGCCAGCAGCTTAGCTAGCAAATACGAGCAGTACTTC	CASSLASKYEQYF
TRBV5-1	TRBJ2-3	.	once	TGCGCCAGCAGCCAGTATTGGGGCCGCACAGATACGCAGTATTTT	CASSQYWGRTDTQYF
TRBV13	TRBJ1-5	.	.	TGTGCCAGCAGCTTCGGTCAATCCAATCAGCCCCAGCATTTT	CASSFGQSNQPQHF
TRBV5-4	TRBJ2-7	TRBD2	.	TGTGCCAGCAGCTTAGGGCTAGCGGGCCCATCTGAGCAGTACTTC	CASSLGLAGPSEQYF
TRBV30	TRBJ2-2	.	few	TGTGCCTGGAGTGTGATAATATTTTCCCGGGACTTCAACACCGGGGAGCTGTTTTTT	CAWSVIIFSRDFNTGELFF
TRBV5-4	TRBJ2-2	TRBD1	.	TGTGCCAGCCAACCCCCGACAGGGGGCATCGGGGAGCTGTTTTTT	CASQPPTGGIGELFF
TRBV5-4	TRBJ1-2	.	.	TGTGCCAGCAGCTTGGTCGGGGGGTATGGCTACACCTTC	CASSLVGGYGYTF
TRBV7-9	TRBJ1-2	.	.	TGTGCCAGCAGCTTAGGACCCCGTGCGGGGGTCTATGGCTACACCTTC	CASSLGPRAGVYGYTF
TRBV19	TRBJ1-1	.	.	TGTGCCAGTCAGATTGGACAGATAGAAGCTTTCTTT	CASQIGQIEAFF
TRBV6-5	TRBJ1-2	.	.	TGTGCCAGCAGTTACGGGGCAGGCAACTATGGCTACACCTTC	CASSYGAGNYGYTF
TRBV4-1	TRBJ2-1	.	.	TGCGCCAGCAGCCAAGATGGGAGCGAGCAGTTCTTC	CASSQDGSEQFF
TRBV7-6	TRBJ2-5	.	.	TGTGCCAGCAGCTTAGGTTATAAAGCGGAGACCCAGTACTTC	CASSLGYKAETQYF
TRBV6-5	TRBJ2-1	TRBD2	few	TGTGCCAGCAGTCCAGCGGGAGGAAATGAGCAGTTCTTC	CASSPAGGNEQFF
TRBV7-9	TRBJ1-1	.	.	TGTGCCAGCAGCTTAGTAATGACAGCCGAAGCTTTCTTT	CASSLVMTAEAFF
TRBV2	TRBJ2-3	TRBD2	.	TGTGCCAGCAGCGGGACTAGCGGGGGGTTTTTGGATACGCAGTATTTT	CASSGTSGGFLDTQYF
TRBV5-4	TRBJ2-5	TRBD2	.	TGTGCCAGCAGCTTGGATCTAGCGGGGGGAGGGGAGACCCAGTACTTC	CASSLDLAGGGETQYF
TRBV6-5	TRBJ2-5	.	.	TGTGCCAGCAGTTACTCGCCCACTTCAGAGACCCAGTACTTC	CASSYSPTSETQYF
TRBV5-1	TRBJ1-3	TRBD1	.	TGCGCCAGCAGCGCTACAGGGGACTCTGGAAACACCATATATTTT	CASSATGDSGNTIYF
TRBV19	TRBJ1-6	TRBD1	.	TGTGCCAGTAGTAGAGCCGGGACAGGGGGTTCCCTCCACTTT	CASSRAGTGGSLHF
TRBV5-5	TRBJ2-7	.	.	TGTGCCAGCAGCTTTGAAGGAGTGAGGACTTACGAGCAGTACTTC	CASSFEGVRTYEQYF
TRBV30	TRBJ2-1	.	.	TGTGCCTGGAGGGGGGCTGAGCGGGAATGGGGTTACTCCTACAATGAGCAGTTCTTC	CAWRGAEREWGYSYNEQFF
TRBV27	TRBJ2-2	.	.	TGTGCCAGCAGTTCTAGTGGCACCGGGGAGCTGTTTTTT	CASSSSGTGELFF
TRBV27	TRBJ1-5	.	.	TGTGCCAGCAGTTTATGGGGGGGGAAACAGCCCCAGCATTTT	CASSLWGGKQPQHF
TRBV7-6	TRBJ1-3	TRBD1	.	TGTGCCAGCAGCTTAGCAGGGGGCTCACTCGGAAACACCATATATTTT	CASSLAGGSLGNTIYF
TRBV29-1	TRBJ2-3	.	.	TGCAGCGTTGACTATCAGGGAACAGATACGCAGTATTTT	CSVDYQGTDTQYF
TRBV5-1	TRBJ2-7	TRBD1	.	TGCGCCAGCAGCCCGGGACAGGGAAGTATCCACGAGCAGTACTTC	CASSPGQGSIHEQYF
TRBV5-1	TRBJ2-1	TRBD1	.	TGCGCCAGCAGCTTGGGCCCGACAGGGATCGATGAGCAGTTCTTC	CASSLGPTGIDEQFF
TRBV18	TRBJ2-2	TRBD2	.	TGTGCCAGCTCACCTGGACTAGCGGGGACCGGGGAGCTGTTTTTT	CASSPGLAGTGELFF
TRBV20-1	TRBJ1-2	.	.	TGCAGTGCCCCAATCAACTATGGCTACACCTTC	CSAPINYGYTF
TRBV6-1	TRBJ1-2	TRBD1	.	TGTGCCAGCAGTGAACCCTCGACAGGGAACTATGGCTACACCTTC	CASSEPSTGNYGYTF